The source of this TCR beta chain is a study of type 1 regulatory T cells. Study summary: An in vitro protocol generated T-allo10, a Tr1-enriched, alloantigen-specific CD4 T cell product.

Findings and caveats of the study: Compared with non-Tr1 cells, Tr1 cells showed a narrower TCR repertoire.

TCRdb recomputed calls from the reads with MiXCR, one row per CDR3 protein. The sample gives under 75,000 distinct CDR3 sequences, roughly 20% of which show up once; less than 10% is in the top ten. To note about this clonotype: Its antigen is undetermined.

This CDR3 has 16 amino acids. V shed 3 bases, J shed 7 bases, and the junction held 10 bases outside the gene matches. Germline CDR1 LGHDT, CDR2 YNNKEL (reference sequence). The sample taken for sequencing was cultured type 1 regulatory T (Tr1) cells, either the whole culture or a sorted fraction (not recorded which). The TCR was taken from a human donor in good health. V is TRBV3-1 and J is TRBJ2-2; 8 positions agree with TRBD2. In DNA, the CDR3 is TGTGCCAGCAGCCAGTTTCTAGCGGGTTCCGGCGGGGAGCTGTTTTTT. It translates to CASSQFLAGSGGELFF.